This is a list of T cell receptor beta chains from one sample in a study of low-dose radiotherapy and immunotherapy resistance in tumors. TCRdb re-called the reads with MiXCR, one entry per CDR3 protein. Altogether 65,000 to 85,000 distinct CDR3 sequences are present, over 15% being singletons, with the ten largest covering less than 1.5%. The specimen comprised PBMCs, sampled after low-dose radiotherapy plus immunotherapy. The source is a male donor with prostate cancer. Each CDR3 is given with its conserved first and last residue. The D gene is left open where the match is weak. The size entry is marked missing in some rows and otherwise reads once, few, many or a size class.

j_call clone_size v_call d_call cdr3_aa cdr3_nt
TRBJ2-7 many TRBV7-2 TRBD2 CASSSGLAGYEQYF TGTGCCAGCAGCTCAGGACTAGCGGGATACGAGCAGTACTTC
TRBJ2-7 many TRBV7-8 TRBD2 CASSSLALAGIYEQYF TGTGCCAGCAGCTCTCTCGCACTAGCGGGTATCTACGAGCAGTACTTC
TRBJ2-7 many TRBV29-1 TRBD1 CSVEDTGGYEQYF TGCAGCGTTGAAGATACAGGGGGGTACGAGCAGTACTTC
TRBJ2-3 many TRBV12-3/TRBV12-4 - CASSRHRSVDTDTQYF TGTGCCAGCAGTAGGCACAGGTCTGTCGACACAGATACGCAGTATTTT
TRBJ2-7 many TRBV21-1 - CASSQTWEADSYEQYF TGTGCCAGCAGCCAAACATGGGAAGCGGACTCTTACGAGCAGTACTTC
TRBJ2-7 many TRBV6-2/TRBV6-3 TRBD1 CASSYSRTGGSEQYF TGTGCCAGCAGTTACAGCCGGACAGGGGGTAGTGAGCAGTACTTC
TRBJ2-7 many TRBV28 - CASKPGLRYEQYF TGTGCCAGCAAGCCGGGCCTCCGCTACGAGCAGTACTTC
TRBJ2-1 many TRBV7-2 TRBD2 CASSDSGSSYNEQFF TGTGCCAGCAGCGATAGCGGGAGCTCCTACAATGAGCAGTTCTTC
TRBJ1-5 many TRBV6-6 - CASNTGTNNQPQHF TGTGCCAGCAACACCGGGACTAACAATCAGCCCCAGCATTTT
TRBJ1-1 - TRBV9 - CASSVDSHTEAFF TGTGCCAGCAGCGTAGACAGCCACACTGAAGCTTTCTTT
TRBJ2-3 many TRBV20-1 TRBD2 CSARVGLAGTTDTQYF TGCAGTGCTAGAGTGGGACTAGCGGGAACTACAGATACGCAGTATTTT
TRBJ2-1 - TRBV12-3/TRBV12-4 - CASSLDEDQFF TGTGCCAGCAGTTTAGACGAGGACCAGTTCTTC
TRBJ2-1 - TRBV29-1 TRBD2 CSVEASGRPREQFF TGCAGCGTTGAAGCTAGCGGGAGGCCGAGGGAGCAGTTCTTC
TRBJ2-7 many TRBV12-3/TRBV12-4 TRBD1 CASRQTGTGSYEQYF TGTGCCAGCAGGCAGACCGGGACAGGATCTTACGAGCAGTACTTC
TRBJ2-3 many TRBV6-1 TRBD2 CANQREGGTDTQYF TGTGCCAACCAGCGGGAGGGGGGGACAGATACGCAGTATTTT
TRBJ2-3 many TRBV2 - CASSRQPPTDTQYF TGTGCCAGCAGTCGACAGCCTCCCACAGATACGCAGTATTTT
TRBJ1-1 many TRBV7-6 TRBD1 CASSPHPTGDERNTEAFF TGTGCCAGCAGCCCGCACCCGACAGGGGACGAAAGGAACACTGAAGCTTTCTTT
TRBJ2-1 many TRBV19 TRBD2 CASSIEIGTSGYNEQFF TGTGCCAGTAGTATAGAGATAGGGACTAGCGGGTACAATGAGCAGTTCTTC
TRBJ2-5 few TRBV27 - CASTPSEKPDYTLETQYF TGTGCCAGCACTCCAAGCGAGAAACCGGACTACACCCTAGAGACCCAGTACTTC
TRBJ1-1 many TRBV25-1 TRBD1 CASSKGQTNTEAFF TGTGCCAGCAGTAAGGGACAGACGAACACTGAAGCTTTCTTT
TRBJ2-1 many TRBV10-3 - CAISGGLNNEQFF TGTGCCATCAGTGGTGGACTCAACAATGAGCAGTTCTTC
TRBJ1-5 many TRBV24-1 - CATSDLSGNQPQHF TGTGCCACCAGTGATTTAAGCGGCAATCAGCCCCAGCATTTT
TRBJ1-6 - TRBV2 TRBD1 CASSFPGQGDSPLHF TGTGCCAGCAGTTTTCCGGGACAGGGTGATTCACCCCTCCACTTT